The TCR beta chain described here comes from a study of response to subunit inactivated influenza vaccine. This clonotype was recorded a few times. TCRdb passed the RT-PCR reads through MiXCR, listing each CDR3 protein once. This table holds 650,000 to 800,000 distinct CDR3 sequences, about 14% found once. Germline V gene data show CDR1 as SGHRS and CDR2 as YFSETQ. The ends were cut back, 0 bases at V and 1 base at J, with 26 bases in the middle. This CDR3 is 22 amino acids long. This sequence originates from a man between 50 and 59 years old who received an inactivated influenza vaccine. The sequencing used PBMCs from blood, collected 14 to 15 days before vaccination. This chain uses TRBV5-1 with TRBJ2-6; possible D gene TRBD1, 6 bases. CDR3 DNA sequence: TGCGCCAGCAGCTTGGCCCTAGGAATTATGGGGGCGCCGAATTCTGGGGCCAACGTCCTGACTTTC. It specifies CASSLALGIMGAPNSGANVLTF.